Listed below are T cell receptor beta chains from one sample, sequenced in a study of vaccination effects on CD4 cells after COVID-19. Their cognate antigens are unknown. Data came from immunoSEQ multiplex PCR; TCRdb stores just in-frame clones and leaves some out. The sample has 71,000 or so clones, approximately 72% seen once; the top ten hold roughly 3.9%. The sequences come from CD4+ T cells from PBMCs cultured with HCoV-OC43 spike peptides, collected before COVID-19 vaccination. These receptors originate from a human donor who received a COVID-19 vaccine. The CDR3 runs from the conserved cysteine through the conserved F or W. A D gene is named only where the DNA matches it firmly. Clone size is not always given. Where it is, it says once, few, many or a class for expanded clones.

v_gene	j_gene	abundance	d_gene	CDR3nt	CDR3aa
TRBV24-1	TRBJ1-5	-	-	TGTGCCACCAGCTCCGGAATTTTTGGGCCCCAGCATTTT	CATSSGIFGPQHF
TRBV13	TRBJ1-4	once	-	TGTGCCAGCAGCTTAGGGCGGCCGGGACTCCTTTTGGGGAAACTGTTTTTT	CASSLGRPGLLLGKLFF
TRBV5-4	TRBJ2-3	-	TRBD1	TGTGCCAGCAGCAGGGACAGGACCGCAGATACGCAGTATTTT	CASSRDRTADTQYF
TRBV5-1	TRBJ2-4	-	TRBD2	TGCGCCAGCAGCTTCCGGATACACCCGACTGAAACCGGGGGGAACATTCAGTACTTC	CASSFRIHPTETGGNIQYF
TRBV29-1	TRBJ2-5	-	-	TGCAGCGCCCGAGGGACACCTAACATGGGGGAGACCCAGTACTTC	CSARGTPNMGETQYF
TRBV5-6	TRBJ1-6	few	TRBD1	TGTGCCAGCAGCTTCAGGGGGACACAAGATTCACCCCTCCACTTT	CASSFRGTQDSPLHF
TRBV5-1	TRBJ1-2	few	-	TGCGCCAGCAGCTCCCGGGACGTCGCTAACTATGGCTACACCTTC	CASSSRDVANYGYTF
TRBV7-3	TRBJ2-3	-	TRBD2	TGTGCCAGCAGCTTATATCTAGCGGGGGAGGATACGCAGTATTTT	CASSLYLAGEDTQYF
TRBV7-2	TRBJ2-2	-	-	TGTGCCAGCAGCTTAGTCGGCGGAGCGAACACCGGGGAGCTGTTTTTT	CASSLVGGANTGELFF
TRBV7-8	TRBJ2-1	-	-	TGTGCCAGCAGCTTAGAAATCATTACAGGGCAGACGCAGTTCTTC	CASSLEIITGQTQFF
TRBV29-1	TRBJ2-5	-	-	TGCAGCGTTGAGAAGGGATCGGGCACTGGAGGGGAGACCCAGTACTTC	CSVEKGSGTGGETQYF
TRBV7-6	TRBJ1-1	-	TRBD1	TGTGCCAGCAGCCCCAGACAGGAGGGGGCCACTGAAGCTTTCTTT	CASSPRQEGATEAFF
TRBV6-2/TRBV6-3	TRBJ2-1	-	TRBD2	TGTGCCAGCAGTTACTCGCGGGGGACCTACAATGAGCAGTTCTTC	CASSYSRGTYNEQFF
TRBV28	TRBJ2-5	-	TRBD2	TGTGCCAGCAGCCCCCGGGGTTGGACTAGCGGGGGGGAGGAGACCCAGTACTTC	CASSPRGWTSGGEETQYF
TRBV5-1	TRBJ1-1	-	-	TGCGCCAGCAGCCGAGGGTCGGGCTCCGCTAGAGAAGCTTTCTTT	CASSRGSGSAREAFF
TRBV30	TRBJ1-1	few	TRBD1	TGTGCCGTACAAGGGGGACAGGGACTTATCACTGAAGCTTTCTTT	CAVQGGQGLITEAFF
TRBV14	TRBJ2-1	-	TRBD1	TGTGCCAGCAGCCAAGACCGGCCGGGACAGGGGGGCTACAATGAGCAGTTCTTC	CASSQDRPGQGGYNEQFF
TRBV4-3	TRBJ1-2	-	TRBD1	TGCGCCAGCAGCCCCGCCAGGGGGTCTGGGGGCTACACCTTC	CASSPARGSGGYTF
TRBV9	TRBJ2-5	-	TRBD2	TGTGCCAGCAGCGTAGCGATTAGTAGCGGGTTTAACCAAGAGACCCAGTACTTC	CASSVAISSGFNQETQYF
TRBV3-1/TRBV3-2	TRBJ1-6	few	-	TGTGCCAGCAGCCAATTCCTCCCGGATAATTCACCCCTCCACTTT	CASSQFLPDNSPLHF
TRBV9	TRBJ1-1	once	-	TGTGCCAGCAGCGACGGGGACACTGAAGCTTTCTTT	CASSDGDTEAFF
TRBV7-2	TRBJ2-2	-	-	TGTGCGTCATCCGCGGGTTTTGAAACCGGGGAGCTGTTTTTT	CASSAGFETGELFF
TRBV4-3	TRBJ1-1	-	-	TGCGCCAGCAGCGGACGGGTGAACACTGAAGCTTTCTTT	CASSGRVNTEAFF
TRBV6-6	TRBJ2-5	-	-	TGTGCCAGCAGCTCGAGTGGAAGTCAAGAGACCCAGTACTTC	CASSSSGSQETQYF
TRBV10-1	TRBJ2-1	few	-	TGCGCCAGCAGTGATCAGGGGCGGGGGTCCTACAATGAGCAGTTCTTC	CASSDQGRGSYNEQFF
TRBV5-6	TRBJ2-3	once	-	TGTGCCAGCAGCCCCAGACTGACTAGCACAGATACGCAGTATTTT	CASSPRLTSTDTQYF
TRBV7-2	TRBJ1-1	-	-	TGTGCCAGCAGCCTGGTGGGCTTTGAAGCTTTCTTT	CASSLVGFEAFF
TRBV20-1	TRBJ1-1	-	-	TGCAGTGCTAGAGACCACACTGAAGCTTTCTTT	CSARDHTEAFF
TRBV3-1/TRBV3-2	TRBJ2-1	-	-	TGTGCCAGCAGCCAAGTTCTGGACAATGAGCAGTTCTTC	CASSQVLDNEQFF
TRBV9	TRBJ2-2	few	TRBD2	TGTGCCAGCAGCCCCCAGGGACTAGCGGGGGGCCCGGACACCGGGGAGCTGTTTTTT	CASSPQGLAGGPDTGELFF
TRBV9	TRBJ2-1	-	-	TGTGCCAGCAGCGTAGTATGGGGGGGGGCGAATGAGCAGTTCTTC	CASSVVWGGANEQFF
TRBV24-1	TRBJ1-2	-	-	TGTGCCACCAGTGCGGCAGCAGATTATGGCTACACCTTC	CATSAAADYGYTF
TRBV19	TRBJ2-3	-	-	TGTGCCAGTAGGAATAGCGCTTGGACAGATACGCAGTATTTT	CASRNSAWTDTQYF
TRBV2	TRBJ1-3	few	-	TGTGCCAGCAGGGACGGCGGGCGAAACACCATATATTTT	CASRDGGRNTIYF
TRBV12-3/TRBV12-4	TRBJ1-4	-	-	TGTGCCAGCAGTTCACGAGAAAAACTGTTTTTT	CASSSREKLFF
TRBV10-2	TRBJ2-2	once	TRBD2	TGCGCCAGCAGTCGGCGGGGGGCGAACACCGGGGAGCTGTTTTTT	CASSRRGANTGELFF
TRBV21-1	TRBJ1-1	-	-	TGTGCCAGCAGCTCCCGAGGGGTGAAGACTGAAGCTTTCTTT	CASSSRGVKTEAFF
TRBV24-1	TRBJ1-3	-	-	TGTGCCACCAGTAAGCTTAAGGACACCGGTATCCTCTCTGGAAACACCATATATTTT	CATSKLKDTGILSGNTIYF
TRBV20-1	TRBJ1-2	-	-	TGCAGTGCTAGCGTACAGGATGGCTACACCTTC	CSASVQDGYTF
TRBV19	TRBJ2-2	once	-	TGTGCCAGTAGTTTTAAGGGTGCTGGTAACACCGGGGAGCTGTTTTTT	CASSFKGAGNTGELFF
TRBV19	TRBJ2-2	-	-	TGTGCCAGTAGTAACGGGGTCACCGGGGAGCTGTTTTTT	CASSNGVTGELFF
TRBV12-1	TRBJ2-4	-	-	TGTGCCAGCAGCTTAAGCAGGGAATCCAAAAACATTCAGTACTTC	CASSLSRESKNIQYF
TRBV5-6	TRBJ1-6	-	-	TGTGCCAGCAGCTTGGACCGGCGGAATTCACCCCTCCACTTT	CASSLDRRNSPLHF
TRBV29-1	TRBJ1-5	-	-	TGCAGCGTTGGGGGGAGCAATCAGCCCCAGCATTTT	CSVGGSNQPQHF
TRBV7-2	TRBJ2-2	-	-	TGTGCCAGCAGCTTAGTGCGGGGAACCGGGGAGCTGTTTTTT	CASSLVRGTGELFF
TRBV2	TRBJ1-2	-	-	TGTGCCAGCAGGGAATCGCAGGGATTCCCTATCTATGGCTACACCTTC	CASRESQGFPIYGYTF
TRBV6-6	TRBJ1-1	-	-	TGTGCCAGCAGTTACTCGGGTGAGGGCACCGCTTTCTTT	CASSYSGEGTAFF
TRBV9	TRBJ1-3	few	TRBD1	TGTGCCAGCAGCGTAGGGGGACAGTACTCTGGAAACACCATATATTTT	CASSVGGQYSGNTIYF
TRBV11-2	TRBJ1-2	-	-	TGTGCCAGCAGCTTAGCACAGGGACCTCCCTATGGCTACACCTTC	CASSLAQGPPYGYTF
TRBV18	TRBJ1-2	once	TRBD1	TGTGCCAGCTCAGCCTACCGGGACAGGGGAGAAGGCTACACCTTC	CASSAYRDRGEGYTF
TRBV5-1	TRBJ1-6	-	-	TGCGCCAGCAGCTTGGTTGGGAGCTCCTATAATTCACCCCTCCACTTT	CASSLVGSSYNSPLHF
TRBV5-8	TRBJ2-2	-	-	TGTGCCAGCAGCTTGCGACAGTACACCGGGGAGCTGTTTTTT	CASSLRQYTGELFF
TRBV12-3/TRBV12-4	TRBJ1-2	-	-	TGTGCCAGCAGCCCCTTCGGACGATTCTACACCTTC	CASSPFGRFYTF